These T cell receptor beta chains were read from a single sample in a study of shared clonotypes between healthy human individuals. Data came from immunoSEQ multiplex PCR; TCRdb stores just in-frame clones and leaves some out. The sample contains around 640,000 clones, around 96% of which appear only once. The sample comprised naive CD8+ T cells sorted from blood. The receptors were sampled from a woman aged 30 to 39 in good health. Both conserved end residues are part of each CDR3. The D gene is left open where the match is weak. The size field is filled for only some rows; it gives once, few, many or a size class.

D	size	J	V	DNA	CDR3
-	-	TRBJ1-3	TRBV7-9	TGTGCCAGCAGCTCCGGGGGCTCTGGAAACACCATATATTTT	CASSSGGSGNTIYF
TRBD1	-	TRBJ2-6	TRBV7-8	TGTGCCAGCAGTCCAGACCTCCGGGACAGGGGGCTCTCTGGGGCCAACGTCCTGACTTTC	CASSPDLRDRGLSGANVLTF
TRBD2	-	TRBJ2-1	TRBV2	TGTGCCAGCAGTATAGGACTAGCGGGAGGGACATTCGCGCCCTACAATGAGCAGTTCTTC	CASSIGLAGGTFAPYNEQFF
-	-	TRBJ1-1	TRBV19	TGTGCCAGTAGGATTGCACAGGGTAGCACTGAAGCTTTCTTC	CASRIAQGSTEAFF
TRBD2	once	TRBJ2-2	TRBV4-2	TGTGCCAGCAGCCAAGAGGGGCCGACTAGCGGGAGGGCCTCCGGGGAGCTGTTTTTT	CASSQEGPTSGRASGELFF
TRBD1	-	TRBJ1-6	TRBV4-1	TGCGCCAGCAGCTTCCGACAGGGCCGACTTAGGACACCCCTCCACTTT	CASSFRQGRLRTPLHF
TRBD1	once	TRBJ1-2	TRBV28	TGTGCCAGCCGGGGAATAGGAGGGGGCAGTAACTATGGCTACACCTTC	CASRGIGGGSNYGYTF
-	-	TRBJ1-1	TRBV14	TGTGCCAGCAGTCCAGCGGTGTGGGGCGGCACTGAAGCTTTCTTT	CASSPAVWGGTEAFF
-	-	TRBJ2-5	TRBV14	TGTGCCAGCAGCCAAGATTGGTTCACCTCCCGACCGGAGAGAGAGACCCAGTACTTC	CASSQDWFTSRPERETQYF
-	-	TRBJ2-1	TRBV13	TGTGCCAGTGGTCAGGGGCGCTACAATGAGCAGTTCTTC	CASGQGRYNEQFF
-	-	TRBJ2-7	TRBV5-8	TGTGCCAGCAGCTTGGGAGGTTTCTACGAGCAGTACTTC	CASSLGGFYEQYF
-	-	TRBJ1-1	TRBV7-9	TGTGCCAGCGGTACAGGGCTTACTTCCACTAACACTGAAGCTTTCTTT	CASGTGLTSTNTEAFF
TRBD2	-	TRBJ2-1	TRBV5-1	TGCGCCAGCAGCTGGAAGAGGACTAGTCCGCACCATGAGCAGTTCTTC	CASSWKRTSPHHEQFF
TRBD1	-	TRBJ2-5	TRBV7-9	TGTGCCAGCAGCTTAGGGACAGGGGGTTTGTACTTC	CASSLGTGGLYF
-	-	TRBJ1-3	TRBV9	TGTGCCAGCAGCCTTAGTGGGGATGGAAACACCATATATTTT	CASSLSGDGNTIYF
TRBD2	-	TRBJ2-7	TRBV28	TGTGCCAGCAGTTTATTGCGGGAGACCCACGAGCAGTACTTC	CASSLLRETHEQYF
-	-	TRBJ1-3	TRBV19	TGTGCCAGTAGTCCACCAGGTTCTCTATTCTCTGGAAACACCATATATTTT	CASSPPGSLFSGNTIYF
TRBD2	-	TRBJ2-5	TRBV5-6	TGTGCCAGCAGCTGGGAGACTAGCGGGAGAAGGGAGACCCAGTACTTC	CASSWETSGRRETQYF
-	-	TRBJ2-1	TRBV7-9	TGTGCCAGCAGCTTCGCGGAAGGCTACAATGAGCAGTTCTTC	CASSFAEGYNEQFF
-	-	TRBJ2-7	TRBV5-6	TGTGCCAGCAGCCCCACCGGGTACTCCTACGAGCAGTACTTC	CASSPTGYSYEQYF
-	-	TRBJ2-1	TRBV7-9	TGTGCCAGCAGCTTTCCGGACAGCAAAACCTACAATGAGCAGTTCTTC	CASSFPDSKTYNEQFF
TRBD1	once	TRBJ2-5	TRBV27	TGTGCCAGCAGTGCAGACAGGGTACAGACCCAGTACTTC	CASSADRVQTQYF
TRBD2	-	TRBJ2-7	TRBV5-8	TGTGCCAGCAGCTTGGTTGTGGGGACTAGAGACTTC	CASSLVVGTRDF
-	-	TRBJ2-7	TRBV27	TGTGCCAGCAGTCTAAGGGACGGAAGGAGCGAGCAGTACTTC	CASSLRDGRSEQYF
TRBD2	-	TRBJ2-7	TRBV5-6	TGTGCCAGCAGCTATGGCGGGACTAGCGGATATATCGAGCAGTACTTC	CASSYGGTSGYIEQYF
-	-	TRBJ2-2	TRBV5-5	TGTGCCAGCAGCTTGTATTCGAACACCGGGGAGCTGTTTTTT	CASSLYSNTGELFF
-	-	TRBJ2-7	TRBV4-1	TGCGCCAGCAGCCAAGTTACATCAGACACCTACGAGCAGTACTTC	CASSQVTSDTYEQYF
-	-	TRBJ2-7	TRBV4-1	TGCGCCAGCAGACTTGACCAAGGTGCCTACGAGCAGTACTTC	CASRLDQGAYEQYF
TRBD1	-	TRBJ1-4	TRBV5-1	TGCGCCAGCAGCGGGAGACAGGGCACTAATGAAAAACTGTTTTTT	CASSGRQGTNEKLFF
-	-	TRBJ1-2	TRBV27	TGTGCCAGCAGCCCTGCCCGGTTGGGGGCGACTAACTATGGCTACACCTTC	CASSPARLGATNYGYTF
-	-	TRBJ2-7	TRBV19	TGTGCCAGCGCCTACTCCGACAGGGGAGGGGACGAGCAGTACTTC	CASAYSDRGGDEQYF
TRBD1	once	TRBJ1-4	TRBV4-1	TGCGCCAGCAGCCTCTCCGGGACAGCTGAAAAACTGTTTTTT	CASSLSGTAEKLFF
TRBD1	-	TRBJ2-2	TRBV28	TGTGCCAGCGGCGGGACAGGGGGTTTCGCGAACACCGGGGAGCTGTTTTTT	CASGGTGGFANTGELFF
TRBD1	-	TRBJ1-1	TRBV27	TGTGCCAGCAGGGGACAGGGGGTTACTGAAGCTTTCTTT	CASRGQGVTEAFF
TRBD2	-	TRBJ2-1	TRBV27	TGTGCCAGCAGTAGCGGGACTAGCGGGAGGAATGAGCAGTTCTTC	CASSSGTSGRNEQFF
-	once	TRBJ2-1	TRBV5-6	TGTGCCAGCAGCTTGGGGGAGTACCTTGAGCAGTTCTTC	CASSLGEYLEQFF
-	-	TRBJ2-5	TRBV5-6	TGTGCCAGCAGCCTGGGACTTCGAGTGCAAGAGACCCAGTACTTC	CASSLGLRVQETQYF
TRBD1	-	TRBJ2-7	TRBV30	TGTGCCTGGAGTATCGGGACAGGGTTCTACGAGCAGTACTTC	CAWSIGTGFYEQYF
-	-	TRBJ1-5	TRBV30	TGTGCCTGGAGTCTGACCGCGACTATACAGCCCCAGCATTTT	CAWSLTATIQPQHF
-	-	TRBJ1-5	TRBV7-2	TGTGCCAGCAGCCCCCCCCCGGGAAATAGCAATCAGCCCCAGCATTTT	CASSPPPGNSNQPQHF
-	-	TRBJ2-7	TRBV29-1	TGCAGCGTTCGGGTTCAGGGGGGCTCCTACGAGCAGTACTTC	CSVRVQGGSYEQYF
-	-	TRBJ2-3	TRBV28	TGTGCCAGCAGTGTTACAGAGAGCACAGATACGCAGTATTTT	CASSVTESTDTQYF
-	-	TRBJ2-1	TRBV11-2	TGTGCCAGCAGCTTAATGGACAGTGAGCAGTTCTTC	CASSLMDSEQFF
-	-	TRBJ1-5	TRBV5-1	TGCGCCAGCTCGGGGGCCGGACGGCCCCAGCATTTT	CASSGAGRPQHF
TRBD2	-	TRBJ2-7	TRBV2	TGTGCCAGCAGTGAGCGGACTAGCGGGAGGGCCATGTACGAGCAGTACTTC	CASSERTSGRAMYEQYF
TRBD2	-	TRBJ2-2	TRBV13	TGTGCCAGCAGCTTTGGGACTAGCGGGGGGAAAAACACCGGGGAGCTGTTTTTT	CASSFGTSGGKNTGELFF
-	-	TRBJ2-2	TRBV27	TGTGCCAGCAGTGCAGGACTGAACACCGGGGAGCTGTTTTTT	CASSAGLNTGELFF
-	-	TRBJ2-1	TRBV28	TGTGCCAGCAGTTTACAAGGACCGATATACAATGAGCAGTTCTTC	CASSLQGPIYNEQFF
TRBD1	once	TRBJ1-5	TRBV27	TGTGCCAGCAGTTTTACGGGACAGGGAGGTGACAATCAGCCCCAGCATTTT	CASSFTGQGGDNQPQHF